The text below deals with one TCR beta chain. Antigen specificity is unknown. This entry comes from a study of blood T cells in healthy people across ages. Across the study: T cells yielded about one barcoded beta molecule per two cells through template switching.

In germline, CDR1 is MNHEY, CDR2 SMNVEV (reference sequence). This CDR3 comprises 15 residues. With 5 bases clipped from V and 5 bases from J, the junction kept 8 bases outside the gene matches. Next came a second PCR, run for about 6 to 11 cycles, which used a sample-barcoded 5' primer along with a J-beta primer mix. TCRdb recomputed calls from the 5' RACE reads with MiXCR, one row per CDR3 protein. Seen here are 2 million or so distinct CDR3 sequences, 49% observed once, and the top ten hold more than 2%. Study-wide points: With donor CMV status unknown, expanded clonotype changes were possibly confounded.

Sequenced material: blood. The chain couples TRBV27 to TRBJ2-1; 8 bases agree with TRBD2. This receptor was taken from a woman aged 40 to 50 in good health. The CDR3 sequence is CASSRIAGNHNEQFF. In nucleotides, the CDR3 is TGTGCCAGCAGTCGTATAGCGGGGAACCACAATGAGCAGTTCTTC.